Listed here are 30 T cell receptor beta chains from one sample, sequenced in a study of Ad26.COV2.S vaccination and SARS-CoV-2 variants. As for treatment: some 19 received Ad26.COV2.S at low or high dose, single or two shots; 5 received placebo; per-sample allocation not given. After the first vaccine or placebo injection, samples were drawn on day 63. TCRdb's table, derived via immunoSEQ multiplex PCR, lists solely in-frame clones and lacks some. The table records roughly 300,000 clones, less than 90% of them present only once. Here the sequenced sample was peripheral blood, taken in a trial of Ad26.COV2.S vaccine versus placebo. The receptors were gathered from a person between 18 and 60 years old who received the Ad26.COV2.S COVID-19 vaccine or a placebo.

This chain uses TRBV9 with TRBJ2-1; tentative D call: TRBD2 (5 bases). Per germline, CDR1 SGDLS and CDR2 YYNGEE. V was trimmed by 0 bases and J by 3 bases, leaving 16 bases between them. This CDR3 has 17 amino acids. In DNA form, the CDR3 reads TGTGCCAGCAGCGTAGCCCCTTCCCCTAGCCACTACAATGAGCAGTTCTTC. This translates into CASSVAPSPSHYNEQFF.

The rearrangement joins TRBV6-4 to TRBJ2-3; the D gene could be TRBD1 or TRBD2 (5 bases each). The V gene lost 5 bases and the J gene lost 0 bases, with 9 bases spanning the gap. This CDR3 has 14 amino acids. Germline-derived CDR1 and CDR2 are MRHNA and SNTAGT. CDR3 bases: TGTGCCAGCAGTACGGGGCTTAGCACAGATACGCAGTATTTT. This codes for CASSTGLSTDTQYF.

V and J are TRBV7-2 and TRBJ2-7; TRBD2 might be the D (6 bases). Germline V CDR1 and CDR2: SGHTA, FQGNSA. The length of the CDR3 is 13 residues. Trimming removed 7 bases from V and 0 bases from J, with 10 bases in between. CDR3 in amino acids: CASMRGSSYEQYF. The CDR3 nucleotides read TGTGCCAGCATGCGGGGTAGCTCCTACGAGCAGTACTTC. Full variable domain (remainder filled in from reference TRBV7-2 and TRBJ2-7): GAGVSQSPSNKVTEKGKDVELRCDPISGHTALYWYRQSLGQGLEFLIYFQGNSAPDKSGLPSDRFSAERTGGSVSTLTIQRTQQEDSAVYLCASMRGSSYEQYFGPGTRLTVT.

CDR3 protein: CASSVAGWGSGIGEQFF. As DNA, the CDR3 is TGTGCCAGCAGCGTAGCTGGTTGGGGTAGCGGGATTGGTGAGCAGTTCTTC. V usage is TRBV9 and J usage is TRBJ2-1; 8 nucleotides line up with TRBD2. The CDR3 contains 17 residues. Germline V gives CDR1 SGDLS, CDR2 YYNGEE. V shed 0 bases and J 9 bases; nucleotides not matched to a gene: 14.

The J gene is TRBJ1-5, the V gene TRBV6-1; a weak D match, TRBD1 (5 bases). The CDR3 has 17 amino acids. Germline CDR1 and CDR2: MNHNS and SASEGT. Trimming removed 2 bases from V and 1 base from J, with 15 bases in between. This chain's CDR3 is CASSEIFGGGSNQPQHF. The CDR3 DNA reads as TGTGCCAGCAGTGAAATCTTCGGCGGGGGGAGCAATCAGCCCCAGCATTTT.

This chain uses TRBV9 with TRBJ2-2, with TRBD2 matching 7 bases. CDR3 length: 15 amino acids. Germline loops: CDR1 SGDLS, CDR2 YYNGEE. V lost 5 bases to trimming and J lost 1 base; unmatched junction nucleotides: 5. In nucleotides, the CDR3 is TGTGCCAGCAGTCCAAGCGGGAAGAACACCGGGGAGCTGTTTTTT. This translates into CASSPSGKNTGELFF.

The rearrangement links TRBV11-2 to TRBJ2-1; no reliable D call. Per germline, CDR1 SGHAT and CDR2 FQNNGV. V was clipped by 2 bases and J by 0 bases, with 17 bases between them. This CDR3 contains 18 residues. In DNA form, the CDR3 reads TGTGCCAGCAGCTTAAACCTAGGTCGCCTGAGCTCCTACAATGAGCAGTTCTTC. It codes for CASSLNLGRLSSYNEQFF.

This chain connects TRBV6-2 or TRBV6-3 to TRBJ2-5; D ambiguous. The V gene lost 0 bases and the J gene lost 4 bases, with 3 bases spanning the gap. The germline V gene has CDR1 MNHEY and CDR2 SVGEGT. This CDR3 is built from 12 residues. The chain's CDR3 is CASSYSIETQYF. The CDR3, as DNA: TGTGCCAGCAGTTACTCGATAGAGACCCAGTACTTC.

The sample holds one count of this clone. The CDR3 sequence is CAWSATGISNQPQHF. In DNA, the CDR3 is TGTGCCTGGAGTGCCACAGGGATAAGCAATCAGCCCCAGCATTTT. The rearrangement uses TRBV30 and TRBJ1-5; D is possibly TRBD1 (6 bases). Germline V CDR1 and CDR2: GTSNPN, SVGIG (reference sequence). V was cut by 1 base and J by 1 base, with 11 bases left in between. The CDR3 is 15 residues long. The full variable domain, its missing parts supplied by reference TRBV30 and TRBJ1-5, is SQTIHQWPATLVQPVGSPLSLECTVEGTSNPNLYWYRQAAGRGLQLLFYSVGIGQISSEVPQNLSASRPQDRQFILSSKKLLLSDSGFYLCAWSATGISNQPQHFGDGTRLSIL.

The V gene is TRBV20-1, the J gene TRBJ1-2, with D possibly TRBD1 on 5 matching bases. The CDR3 runs to 15 residues. V lost 3 bases and J lost 4, with 18 bases in between. CDR1 and CDR2 from the germline V gene are DFQATT and SNEGSKA (reference sequence). Written as DNA, the CDR3 is TGCAGTGCTAGTGAACCCCGGGGGACGGGCTATGGCTACACCTTC. This sequence encodes CSASEPRGTGYGYTF.

The gene calls are TRBV6-5 and TRBJ2-2, with 11 positions matching TRBD2. The germline V gene encodes CDR1 MNHEY and CDR2 SVGAGI. CDR3 length: 15 amino acids. With V trimmed by 6 bases and J by 7 bases, 7 bases remained unmatched. This CDR3 reads CASRVAGGLGGELFF. The CDR3 nucleotides are TGTGCCAGCAGGGTAGCGGGGGGGCTCGGCGGGGAGCTGTTTTTT.

The V gene is TRBV3-1 (or the pseudogene TRBV3-2), the J gene TRBJ2-7; the D gene could be TRBD1 or TRBD2 (5 bases each). CDR3 length: 14 amino acids. The ends were cut back, 4 bases at V and 2 bases at J, with 12 bases in the middle. Germline-derived CDR1 and CDR2 are LGHDT and YNNKEL (reference sequence). The CDR3 is CASSPGPSTYEQYF. The CDR3 nucleotides are TGTGCCAGCAGCCCGGGACCATCTACCTACGAGCAGTACTTC.

The chain links TRBV30 to TRBJ1-5, with D possibly TRBD1 on 5 matching bases. Deletions cut 3 bases from V and 3 bases from J, with 15 bases between. CDR3 size: 15 residues. Germline V gene lookup returns CDR1 GTSNPN and CDR2 SVGIG (reference sequence). The CDR3 coding sequence is TGTGCCTGGAGCGGTGACAGAGGACTCAATCAGCCCCAGCATTTT. Protein sequence: CAWSGDRGLNQPQHF.

V is TRBV4-1 and J is TRBJ2-3; 7 nucleotides line up with TRBD2. The V gene end was trimmed by 2 bases and the J gene end by 3 bases; junction bases not matched to a gene: 11. The CDR3 sequence is 17 residues long. Germline CDR1 reads MGHRA; CDR2 reads YSYEKL. The CDR3 protein is CASSQPPQREETDTQYF. The CDR3 bases are TGCGCCAGCAGCCAACCGCCCCAGCGGGAAGAAACAGATACGCAGTATTTT.

This chain connects TRBV6-2 or TRBV6-3 to TRBJ1-3, with no clear D. This CDR3 region has 16 residues. Germline V gives CDR1 MNHEY, CDR2 SVGEGT. Between the trimmed V and J ends, which lost 6 bases and 1 base, there was a span of 16 bases. CDR3: CASSPRVTSSGNTIYF. CDR3 nucleotide sequence: TGTGCCAGCAGCCCTCGTGTCACCTCTTCTGGAAACACCATATATTTT.

The V call is TRBV11-3, the J call TRBJ2-2; D gene ambiguous. This CDR3 contains 16 residues. The V gene lost 3 bases and the J gene lost 0 bases, with 11 bases spanning the gap. Germline V gene sequence: CDR1 SGHNT, CDR2 YENEEA. The CDR3 DNA follows: TGTGCCAGCAGCTTCGGACCGTTGTCGAACACCGGGGAGCTGTTTTTT. This encodes CASSFGPLSNTGELFF.

The gene calls are TRBV28 and TRBJ2-7; 12 nucleotides line up with TRBD1. In germline, CDR1 is MDHEN, CDR2 SYDVKM. Unmatched junction bases numbered 5, after V lost 2 bases and J lost 6 bases. The CDR3 runs 15 residues. The CDR3 here is CASSLPGTGGFEQYF. In DNA form, the CDR3 reads TGTGCCAGCAGTTTACCCGGGACAGGGGGCTTCGAGCAGTACTTC.

This rearrangement joins TRBV3-1 (or the pseudogene TRBV3-2) to TRBJ2-7; D is tentatively TRBD1 or TRBD2 (6 bases each). CDR1 is LGHDT and CDR2 is YNNKEL in the germline V gene (reference sequence). Trimming removed 4 bases from V and 5 bases from J, with 15 bases in between. The length of the CDR3 is 14 residues. The CDR3 nucleotides are TGTGCCAGCAGCCTACAGGGAGGTCTCCACGAGCAGTACTTC. It codes for CASSLQGGLHEQYF.

With regard to this clone: Other DNA sequences of this sample code for an identical CDR3. This chain joins TRBV6-5 and TRBJ2-7; D is perhaps TRBD1 (6 bases). CDR1 MNHEY and CDR2 SVGAGI come from the germline V gene. The CDR3 runs 14 residues. Trimming left V 2 bases short and J 1 base short, with 9 bases between. The CDR3 sequence is CASSYGQGSYEQYF. The CDR3 nucleotides read TGTGCCAGCAGTTACGGGCAGGGGTCCTACGAGCAGTACTTC.

This sequence joins TRBV4-3 and TRBJ1-1; TRBD1 is a possible D gene (5 bases). Germline loops: CDR1 LGHNA, CDR2 YSLEER. Trimming took off 0 bases at V and 5 bases at J, with 16 bases between the two ends. The CDR3 consists of 16 residues. The CDR3 coding sequence is TGCGCCAGCAGCCAAGATTATGGGGGATTCTATACTGAAGCTTTCTTT. It specifies CASSQDYGGFYTEAFF.

This chain uses TRBV19 with TRBJ1-6, with 10 bases lining up with TRBD1. The germline V gene has CDR1 LNHDA and CDR2 SQIVND (reference sequence). V was pared by 7 bases and J by 7 bases, with 16 bases of the junction left unmatched. This CDR3 region has 18 residues. The CDR3 region is CASTHLAGQGLRNSPLHF. The CDR3 coding sequence is TGTGCCAGTACCCATTTGGCGGGACAGGGGCTGAGGAATTCACCCCTCCACTTT.

The gene calls are TRBV9 and TRBJ2-2, with 7 bases identical to TRBD1. V was clipped by 2 bases and J by 5 bases; unmatched bases: 6. The CDR3 is 15 residues long. Germline V gives CDR1 SGDLS, CDR2 YYNGEE. In DNA form, the CDR3 reads TGTGCCAGCAGCGTCGCCTTGGGACAGACCGGGGAGCTGTTTTTT. It specifies CASSVALGQTGELFF.

J is TRBJ1-1 and V is TRBV2; D gene uncertain. CDR3 length: 15 amino acids. Germline CDR1 is SNHLY and CDR2 is FYNNEI. The V end lost 1 base, the J end lost 0 bases, and 9 bases lay between the germline ends. CDR3 coding DNA: TGTGCCAGCAGTGAAGGTGGCACGGTGAACACTGAAGCTTTCTTT. The encoded protein is CASSEGGTVNTEAFF.

The rearrangement joins TRBV3-1 (or the pseudogene TRBV3-2) to TRBJ1-5; D gene ambiguous. In germline, CDR1 is LGHDT, CDR2 YNNKEL (reference sequence). The CDR3 is made up of 13 amino acids. V gave up 0 bases and J gave up 8 bases, with 8 bases separating them. CDR3 sequence: CASSQDRGKPQHF. For the CDR3, the DNA is TGTGCCAGCAGCCAAGACCGGGGTAAGCCCCAGCATTTT.

This sequence joins TRBV9 and TRBJ1-1; possibly TRBD1 for D (5 bases). CDR3 length: 13 residues. Germline CDR1 SGDLS, CDR2 YYNGEE. The ends were cut back, 4 bases at V and 1 base at J, with 8 bases in the middle. The CDR3 nucleotides read TGTGCCAGCAGCCAGGGCAGGAACACTGAAGCTTTCTTT. It codes for CASSQGRNTEAFF.

The chain is built from TRBV5-1 and TRBJ1-6, with 7 bases lining up with TRBD1. The V gene's germline CDR1 is SGHRS and CDR2 YFSETQ. Losses at the gene ends were 4 bases for V and 0 bases for J; bases not matched to a gene: 10. The CDR3 is made up of 18 amino acids. CDR3 loop: CASSEEQGLSSYNSPLHF. The CDR3 DNA sequence: TGCGCCAGCAGCGAAGAACAGGGGCTAAGCTCCTATAATTCACCCCTCCACTTT.

CDR3 coding DNA: TGCAGCGTCCTACTGGACAGGGGAGAGAGTCAGCCCCAGCATTTT. This sequence encodes CSVLLDRGESQPQHF. The chain has TRBV29-1 and TRBJ1-5, with 9 bases lining up with TRBD1. V shed 6 bases, J shed 6 bases, and the junction held 12 bases outside the gene matches. CDR1 is SQVTM and CDR2 is ANQGSEA in the germline V gene. The CDR3 runs to 15 residues.

This chain joins TRBV5-6 and TRBJ2-1; D is perhaps TRBD1 (5 bases). This CDR3 region has 13 residues. V shed 0 bases and J shed 8 bases, with 9 bases lying between them. Per germline, CDR1 SGHDT and CDR2 YYEEEE. CDR3 in amino acids: CASSLVGADEQFF. DNA of the CDR3: TGTGCCAGCAGCTTGGTAGGGGCGGATGAGCAGTTCTTC.

The chain is built from TRBV7-3 and TRBJ2-1; 7 nucleotides line up with TRBD2. This CDR3 comprises 17 residues. V was clipped by 5 bases and J by 5 bases; unmatched bases: 15. Germline CDR1 SGHTA, CDR2 FQGTGA. The CDR3 sequence: CASSGGVRSLFDNEQFF. Written as DNA, the CDR3 is TGTGCCAGCAGCGGGGGGGTGCGGAGCCTATTCGACAATGAGCAGTTCTTC.

This chain's CDR3 is CASSYWGEVAEAFF. CDR3 sequence (DNA): TGTGCCAGCAGTTACTGGGGGGAGGTTGCTGAAGCTTTCTTT. The V gene is TRBV6-5, the J gene TRBJ1-1, with D tentatively TRBD1 (5 bases). V was trimmed by 1 base and J by 6 bases, leaving 12 bases between them. The CDR3 has 14 residues. Germline-derived CDR1 and CDR2 are MNHEY and SVGAGI.